This T cell receptor beta chain was sequenced for a study of technical replicates of blood from several donors. V dropped 0 bases and J dropped 8 bases, with 10 bases sitting between them. This CDR3 has 13 residues. Germline CDR1 SGHVS, CDR2 FQNEAQ. This clone has just one count. Assay: immunoSEQ multiplex PCR; the TCRdb copy retains only in-frame clones and omits some. The data contain around 72,000 clones, 90% to 95% of them singletons. This TCR derives from a human donor in good health. Some clones in this sample may be carry-over from other donors' samples. The gene calls are TRBV7-8 and TRBJ1-2; D remains ambiguous. The material sequenced was T cells isolated from PBMCs. CDR3 amino acids: CASSLASREGYTF. The CDR3 nucleotides are TGTGCCAGCAGCTTAGCTTCGAGGGAAGGCTACACCTTC.